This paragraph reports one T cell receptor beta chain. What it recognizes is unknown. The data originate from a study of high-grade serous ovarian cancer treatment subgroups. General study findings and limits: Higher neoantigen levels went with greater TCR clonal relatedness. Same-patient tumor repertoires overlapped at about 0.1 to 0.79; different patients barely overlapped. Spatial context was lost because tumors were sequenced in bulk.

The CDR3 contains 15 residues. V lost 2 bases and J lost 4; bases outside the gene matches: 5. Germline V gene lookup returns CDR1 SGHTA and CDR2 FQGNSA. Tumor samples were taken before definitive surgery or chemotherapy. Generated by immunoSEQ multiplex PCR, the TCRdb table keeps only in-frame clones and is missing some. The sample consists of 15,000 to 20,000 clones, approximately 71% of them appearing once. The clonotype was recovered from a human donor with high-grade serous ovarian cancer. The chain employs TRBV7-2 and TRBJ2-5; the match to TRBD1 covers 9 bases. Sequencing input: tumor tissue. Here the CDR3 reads CASSLWGTGLETQYF. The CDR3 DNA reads TGTGCCAGCAGCTTATGGGGGACAGGGTTAGAGACCCAGTACTTC. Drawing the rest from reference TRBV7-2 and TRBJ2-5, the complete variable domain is GAGVSQSPSNKVTEKGKDVELRCDPISGHTALYWYRQSLGQGLEFLIYFQGNSAPDKSGLPSDRFSAERTGGSVSTLTIQRTQQEDSAVYLCASSLWGTGLETQYFGPGTRLLVL.